Sequencing of this T cell receptor (beta chain) was carried out in a study of early T cells in non-severe SARS-CoV-2 infection. Whole-study context: Sequencing input comprised bulk RNA from unsorted whole blood; chain pairing was not available. Study observations and caveats: VDJdb-based matching was biased toward anti-spike CD8 responses and missed private and CD4 specificities.

V lost 2 bases, J lost 5 bases, and 9 bases lay in between. There are 13 residues in the CDR3. Germline V gene data show CDR1 as MNHEY and CDR2 as SVGAGI. This clonotype was seen a few times. Antigen specificity is unknown. Individual cDNA molecules were tagged with unique molecular identifiers. TCRdb redid the calling of the 5' RACE reads with MiXCR, one entry per CDR3 protein. Of 43,000 or so distinct CDR3 sequences detected, approximately 4% appear once; the ten largest clones hold over 3%. The receptor was derived from an adult who was a healthcare worker with PCR-confirmed SARS-CoV-2 infection or an uninfected control (not recorded which). The chain joins TRBV6-5 to TRBJ1-1; D is undetermined. Sample: whole blood. CDR3 bases: TGTGCCAGCAGTTACCGGACGGTGACTGAAGCTTTCTTT. Amino acid sequence: CASSYRTVTEAFF.